The source of this T cell receptor beta chain is a study of blood T cell repertoires in COVID-19. Study-level information: Acute and convalescent COVID-19 samples came from the United States, Italy and Spain. The cDNA or gDNA used as material had been derived from T cells, B-cell-depleted T cells, or PBMCs.

Study processing details: Reference gene primer amplification in the assay estimated nucleated cell counts. Assay: immunoSEQ multiplex PCR; the TCRdb copy retains only in-frame clones and omits some. D and trimming were read from the DNA, whereas the V and J calls and clone size are those reported in that table. This table has about 140,000 clones, about three quarters appearing once. Trimming cost V 3 bases and J 4 bases; bases outside gene matches: 6. Per the germline V gene, CDR1 is SEHNR and CDR2 is FQNEAQ (reference sequence). The CDR3 is made up of 14 amino acids. Specimen: peripheral blood. This sequence was found in a woman in her fifties or sixties with active or convalescent COVID-19. V usage is TRBV7-9 and J usage is TRBJ2-7; 7 nucleotides match TRBD1. The chain's CDR3 is CASSFDRAPYEQYF. CDR3 DNA: TGTGCCAGCAGCTTCGACAGGGCCCCTTACGAGCAGTACTTC.